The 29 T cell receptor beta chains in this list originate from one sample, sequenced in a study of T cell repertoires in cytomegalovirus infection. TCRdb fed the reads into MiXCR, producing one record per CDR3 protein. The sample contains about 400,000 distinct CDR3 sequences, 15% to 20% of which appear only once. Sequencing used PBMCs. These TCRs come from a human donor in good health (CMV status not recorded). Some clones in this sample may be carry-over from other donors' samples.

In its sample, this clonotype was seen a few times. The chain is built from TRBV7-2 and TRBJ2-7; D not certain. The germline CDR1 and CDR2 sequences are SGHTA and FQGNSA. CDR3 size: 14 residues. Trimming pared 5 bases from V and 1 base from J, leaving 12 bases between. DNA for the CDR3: TGTGCCAGCAGCCCCCGGGCCGCTTCCTACGAGCAGTACTTC. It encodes CASSPRAASYEQYF.

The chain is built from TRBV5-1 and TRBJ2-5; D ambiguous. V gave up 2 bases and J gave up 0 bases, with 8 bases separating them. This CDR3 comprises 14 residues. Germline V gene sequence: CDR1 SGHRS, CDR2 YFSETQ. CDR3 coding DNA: TGCGCCAGCAGCTTAATGGCGAACCAAGAGACCCAGTACTTC. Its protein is CASSLMANQETQYF.

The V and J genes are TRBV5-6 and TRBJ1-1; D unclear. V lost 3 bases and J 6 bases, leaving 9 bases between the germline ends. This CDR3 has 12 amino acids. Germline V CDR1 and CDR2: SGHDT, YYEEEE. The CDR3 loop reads CASSWDISEAFF. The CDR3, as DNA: TGTGCCAGCAGCTGGGATATTTCTGAAGCTTTCTTT.

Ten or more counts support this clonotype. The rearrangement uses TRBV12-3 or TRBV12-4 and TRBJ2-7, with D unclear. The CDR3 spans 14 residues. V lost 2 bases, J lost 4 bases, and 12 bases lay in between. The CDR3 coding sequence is TGTGCCAGCAGTTTATTGGAATTAGGGTACGAGCAGTACTTC. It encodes CASSLLELGYEQYF.

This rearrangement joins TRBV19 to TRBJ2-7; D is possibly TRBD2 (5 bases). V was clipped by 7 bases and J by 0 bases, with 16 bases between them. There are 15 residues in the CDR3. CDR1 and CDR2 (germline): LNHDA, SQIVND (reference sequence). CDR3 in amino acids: CASKIRAVSSYEQYF. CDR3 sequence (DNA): TGTGCCAGTAAAATCAGAGCGGTCAGCTCCTACGAGCAGTACTTC.

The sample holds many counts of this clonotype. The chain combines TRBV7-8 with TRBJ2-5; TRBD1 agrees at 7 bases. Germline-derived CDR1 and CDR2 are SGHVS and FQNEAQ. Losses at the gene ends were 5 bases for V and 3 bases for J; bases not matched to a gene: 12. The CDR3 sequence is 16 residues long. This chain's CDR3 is CASSIFDRALEETQYF. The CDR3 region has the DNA TGTGCCAGCAGCATCTTCGACAGGGCGTTAGAAGAGACCCAGTACTTC.

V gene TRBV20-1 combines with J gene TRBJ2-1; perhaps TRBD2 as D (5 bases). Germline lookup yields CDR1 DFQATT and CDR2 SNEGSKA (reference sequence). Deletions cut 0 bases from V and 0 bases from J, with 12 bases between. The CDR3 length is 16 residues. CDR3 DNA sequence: TGCAGTGCTAGAGATGGGAGAACGAGCTCCTACAATGAGCAGTTCTTC. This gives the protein CSARDGRTSSYNEQFF.

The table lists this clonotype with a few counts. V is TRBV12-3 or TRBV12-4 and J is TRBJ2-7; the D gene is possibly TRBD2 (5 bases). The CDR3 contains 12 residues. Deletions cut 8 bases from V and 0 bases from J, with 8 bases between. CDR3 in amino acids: CASLGSSYEQYF. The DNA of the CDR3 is TGTGCCAGCCTGGGGAGCTCCTACGAGCAGTACTTC.

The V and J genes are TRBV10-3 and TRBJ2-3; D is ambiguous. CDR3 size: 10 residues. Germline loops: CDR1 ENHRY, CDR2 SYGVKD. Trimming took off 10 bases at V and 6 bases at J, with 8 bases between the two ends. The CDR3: CATSGDTQYF. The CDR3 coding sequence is TGTGCCACCTCAGGTGATACGCAGTATTTT.

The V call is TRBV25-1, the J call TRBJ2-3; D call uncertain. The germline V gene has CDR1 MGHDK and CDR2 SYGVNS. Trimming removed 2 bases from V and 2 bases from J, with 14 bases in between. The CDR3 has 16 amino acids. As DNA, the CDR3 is TGTGCCAGCAGTGAAATTAGAGGTACTAACACAGATACGCAGTATTTT. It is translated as CASSEIRGTNTDTQYF.

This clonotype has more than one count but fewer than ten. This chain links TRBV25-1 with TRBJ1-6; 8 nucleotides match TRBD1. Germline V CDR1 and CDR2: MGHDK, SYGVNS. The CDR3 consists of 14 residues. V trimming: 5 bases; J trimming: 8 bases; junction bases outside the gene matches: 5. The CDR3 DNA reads TGTGCCAGCAGTTGGGACAGGCAGTATTCACCCCTCCACTTT. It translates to CASSWDRQYSPLHF.

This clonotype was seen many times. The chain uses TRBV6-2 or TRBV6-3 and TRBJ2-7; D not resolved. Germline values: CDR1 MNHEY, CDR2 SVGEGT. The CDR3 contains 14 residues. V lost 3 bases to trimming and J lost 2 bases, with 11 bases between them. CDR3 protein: CASSYPEITYEQYF. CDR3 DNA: TGTGCCAGCAGTTATCCGGAAATCACCTACGAGCAGTACTTC.

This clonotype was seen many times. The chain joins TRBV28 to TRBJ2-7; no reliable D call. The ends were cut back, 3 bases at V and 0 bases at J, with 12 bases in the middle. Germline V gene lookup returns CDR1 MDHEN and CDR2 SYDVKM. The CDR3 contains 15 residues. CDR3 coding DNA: TGTGCCAGCAGTTTGTGGGCCTCGCGCTCCTACGAGCAGTACTTC. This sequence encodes CASSLWASRSYEQYF.

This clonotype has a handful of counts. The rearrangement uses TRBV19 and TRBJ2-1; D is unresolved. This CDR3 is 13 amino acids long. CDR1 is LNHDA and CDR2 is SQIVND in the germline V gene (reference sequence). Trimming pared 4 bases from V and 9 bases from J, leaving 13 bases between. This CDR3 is CASSTLLVGEQFF. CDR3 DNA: TGTGCCAGTAGTACCCTGCTAGTTGGTGAGCAGTTCTTC.

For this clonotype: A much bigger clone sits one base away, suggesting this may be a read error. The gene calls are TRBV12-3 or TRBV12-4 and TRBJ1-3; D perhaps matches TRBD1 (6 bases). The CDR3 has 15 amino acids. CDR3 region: CASSLLTGAGSTIYF. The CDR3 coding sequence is TGTGCCAGCAGTTTATTGACAGGAGCTGGAAGCACCATATATTTT.

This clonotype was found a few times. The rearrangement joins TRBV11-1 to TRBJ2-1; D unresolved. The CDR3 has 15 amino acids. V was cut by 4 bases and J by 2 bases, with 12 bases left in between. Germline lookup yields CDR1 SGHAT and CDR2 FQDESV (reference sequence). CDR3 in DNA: TGTGCCAGCAGCTATAAGCCCTCGACCTACAATGAGCAGTTCTTC. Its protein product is CASSYKPSTYNEQFF.

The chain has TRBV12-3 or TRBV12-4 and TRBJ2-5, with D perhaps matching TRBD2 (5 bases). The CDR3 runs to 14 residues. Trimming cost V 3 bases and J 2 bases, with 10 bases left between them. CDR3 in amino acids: CASSFLGRQETQYF. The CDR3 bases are TGTGCCAGCAGTTTTTTAGGGAGACAAGAGACCCAGTACTTC.

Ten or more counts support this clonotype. This CDR3 is CASGLGPNEQFF. The CDR3 DNA sequence: TGTGCTAGTGGTTTGGGTCCGAATGAGCAGTTCTTC. V usage is TRBV12-5 and J usage is TRBJ2-1; no clear D gene. Trimming took 1 base from V and 7 from J, leaving 5 bases between them. The CDR3 covers 12 residues. Looked up from germline, CDR1 is LGHNT and CDR2 is FRNRAP.

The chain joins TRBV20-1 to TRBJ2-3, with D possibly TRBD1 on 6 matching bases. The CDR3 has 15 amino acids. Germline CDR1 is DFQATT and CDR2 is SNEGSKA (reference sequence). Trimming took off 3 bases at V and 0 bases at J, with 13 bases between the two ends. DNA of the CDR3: TGCAGTGCTAGTAACAGGGTCACTAGCACAGATACGCAGTATTTT. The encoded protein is CSASNRVTSTDTQYF.

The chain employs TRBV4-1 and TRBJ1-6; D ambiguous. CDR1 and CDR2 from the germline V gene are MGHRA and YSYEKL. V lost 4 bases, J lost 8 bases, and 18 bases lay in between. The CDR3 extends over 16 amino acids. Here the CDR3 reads CASSRSAGLDDSPLHF. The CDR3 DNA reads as TGCGCCAGCAGCCGCTCTGCCGGGCTGGATGATTCACCCCTCCACTTT.

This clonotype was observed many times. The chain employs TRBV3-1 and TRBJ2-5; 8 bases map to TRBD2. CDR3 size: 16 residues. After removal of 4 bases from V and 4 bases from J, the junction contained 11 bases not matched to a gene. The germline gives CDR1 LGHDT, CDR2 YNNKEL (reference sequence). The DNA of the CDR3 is TGTGCCAGCAGCCCCCGACTAGCGATAGGGGGAGAGACCCAGTACTTC. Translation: CASSPRLAIGGETQYF.

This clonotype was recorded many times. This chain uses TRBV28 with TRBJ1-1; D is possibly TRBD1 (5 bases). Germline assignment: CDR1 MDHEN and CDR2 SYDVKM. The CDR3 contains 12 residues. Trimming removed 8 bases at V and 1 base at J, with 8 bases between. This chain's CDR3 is CASGAANTEAFF. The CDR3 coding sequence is TGTGCCAGCGGGGCAGCGAACACTGAAGCTTTCTTT.

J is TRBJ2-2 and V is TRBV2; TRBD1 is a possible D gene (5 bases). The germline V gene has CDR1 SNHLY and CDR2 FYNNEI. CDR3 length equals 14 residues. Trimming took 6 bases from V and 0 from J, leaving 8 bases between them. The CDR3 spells CASSGQSNTGELFF. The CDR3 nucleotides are TGTGCCAGCAGCGGACAATCGAACACCGGGGAGCTGTTTTTT.

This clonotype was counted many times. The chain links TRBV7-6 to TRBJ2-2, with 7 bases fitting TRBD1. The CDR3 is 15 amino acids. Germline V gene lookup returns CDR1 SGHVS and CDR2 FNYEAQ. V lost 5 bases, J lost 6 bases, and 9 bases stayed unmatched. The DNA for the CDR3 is TGTGCCAGCAGCCCTAGGACAGGATCTCCCGGGGAGCTGTTTTTT. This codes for CASSPRTGSPGELFF.

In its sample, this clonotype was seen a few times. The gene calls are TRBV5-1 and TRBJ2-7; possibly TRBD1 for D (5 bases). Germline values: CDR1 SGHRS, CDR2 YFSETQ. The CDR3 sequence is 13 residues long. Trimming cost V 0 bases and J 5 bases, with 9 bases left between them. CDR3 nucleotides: TGCGCCAGCAGCTTGGTCAGGGCGAACGAGCAGTACTTC. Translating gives CASSLVRANEQYF.

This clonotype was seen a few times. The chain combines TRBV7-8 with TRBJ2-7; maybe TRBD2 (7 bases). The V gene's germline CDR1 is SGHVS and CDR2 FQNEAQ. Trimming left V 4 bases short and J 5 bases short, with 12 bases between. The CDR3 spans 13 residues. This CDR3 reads CASSSQRDNEQYF. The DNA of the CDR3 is TGTGCCAGCAGCTCCCAGCGGGACAACGAGCAGTACTTC. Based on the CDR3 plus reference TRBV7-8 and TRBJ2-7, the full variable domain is GAGVSQSPRYKVAKRGQDVALRCDPISGHVSLFWYQQALGQGPEFLTYFQNEAQLDKSGLPSDRFFAERPEGSVSTLKIQRTQQEDSAVYLCASSSQRDNEQYFGPGTRLTVT.

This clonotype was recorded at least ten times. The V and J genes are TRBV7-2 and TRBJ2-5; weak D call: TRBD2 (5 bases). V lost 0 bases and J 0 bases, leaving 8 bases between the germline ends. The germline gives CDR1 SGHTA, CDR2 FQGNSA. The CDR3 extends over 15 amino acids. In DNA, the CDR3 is TGTGCCAGCAGCTTAGCCAGAGCGGACCAAGAGACCCAGTACTTC. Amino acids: CASSLARADQETQYF. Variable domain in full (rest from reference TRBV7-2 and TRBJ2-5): GAGVSQSPSNKVTEKGKDVELRCDPISGHTALYWYRQSLGQGLEFLIYFQGNSAPDKSGLPSDRFSAERTGGSVSTLTIQRTQQEDSAVYLCASSLARADQETQYFGPGTRLLVL.

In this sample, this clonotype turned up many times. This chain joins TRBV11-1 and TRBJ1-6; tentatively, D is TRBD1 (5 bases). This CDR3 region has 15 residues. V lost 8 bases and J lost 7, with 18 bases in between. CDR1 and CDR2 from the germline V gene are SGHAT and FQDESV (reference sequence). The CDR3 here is CASARGPEYNSPLHF. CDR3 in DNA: TGTGCCAGCGCGCGGGGCCCTGAGTACAATTCACCCCTCCACTTT.

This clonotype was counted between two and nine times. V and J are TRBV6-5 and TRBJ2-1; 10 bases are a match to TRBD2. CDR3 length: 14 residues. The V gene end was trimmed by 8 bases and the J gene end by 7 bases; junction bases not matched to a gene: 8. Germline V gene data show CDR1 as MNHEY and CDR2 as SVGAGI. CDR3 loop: CASQGAGGLNEQFF. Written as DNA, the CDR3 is TGTGCCAGCCAAGGAGCGGGGGGGCTGAATGAGCAGTTCTTC.